The 17 T cell receptor beta chains below come from one sample, sequenced in a study of blood T cell repertoires in COVID-19. Assay used: immunoSEQ multiplex PCR; TCRdb lists only in-frame clones, some missing. The sample carries roughly 100,000 clones, approximately 86% recorded once. What was sequenced was peripheral blood. The receptor source for this set is a human donor in a cohort sampled during active COVID-19.

This chain joins TRBV12-3 or TRBV12-4 and TRBJ1-2; D not resolved. V was clipped by 3 bases and J by 14 bases, with 13 bases between them. This CDR3 is built from 11 residues. CDR3 nucleotides: TGTGCCAGCAGTTTCGGACTGTCTTTAACCTTC. This encodes CASSFGLSLTF.

The genes are TRBV19 and TRBJ1-6; possibly TRBD1 for D (5 bases). Germline V gene lookup returns CDR1 LNHDA and CDR2 SQIVND (reference sequence). The V end lost 6 bases, the J end lost 8 bases, and 20 bases lay between the germline ends. The CDR3 covers 16 residues. CDR3 loop: CASSSLGGARDSPLHF. CDR3 DNA sequence: TGTGCCAGTAGCAGCCTCGGGGGTGCTCGTGATTCACCCCTCCACTTT.

The chain carries TRBV6-5 and TRBJ2-7; 8 bases map to TRBD1. Germline CDR1 and CDR2: MNHEY and SVGAGI. This CDR3 has 13 residues. The trim removed 7 bases at V and 7 bases at J, leaving 9 bases unmatched. The CDR3 region has the DNA TGTGCCAGCAAGACAGGGGTAAGAGATGAGCAGTACTTC. The encoded protein is CASKTGVRDEQYF.

The chain combines TRBV11-2 with TRBJ1-3; no clear D. The CDR3 runs to 13 residues. V lost 5 bases and J lost 2, with 7 bases in between. The V gene's germline CDR1 is SGHAT and CDR2 FQNNGV. CDR3 sequence reads: CASSLTAGNTIYF. The CDR3 nucleotides are TGTGCCAGCAGCCTAACCGCTGGAAACACCATATATTTT.

This clone has only a few counts. The V and J genes are TRBV28 and TRBJ1-5; 7 bases are shared with TRBD1. From germline, CDR1 is MDHEN and CDR2 SYDVKM. The CDR3 is made up of 16 amino acids. J was trimmed by 0 bases and V by 2 bases; bases with no gene match: 4. The CDR3 reads CASSLHRGYSNQPQHF. CDR3 nucleotide sequence: TGTGCCAGCAGTTTACACAGGGGTTATAGCAATCAGCCCCAGCATTTT. The complete variable domain, with remaining parts taken from reference TRBV28 and TRBJ1-5, reads DVKVTQSSRYLVKRTGEKVFLECVQDMDHENMFWYRQDPGLGLRLIYFSYDVKMKEKGDIPEGYSVSREKKERFSLILESASTNQTSMYLCASSLHRGYSNQPQHFGDGTRLSIL.

The rearrangement joins TRBV27 to TRBJ1-5; 12 bases match TRBD1. The CDR3 covers 14 residues. Germline V gene sequence: CDR1 MNHEY, CDR2 SMNVEV (reference sequence). Trimming cost V 2 bases and J 7 bases; bases outside gene matches: 0. CDR3 coding DNA: TGTGCCAGCAGTTTAGGGACAGGGGGCCAGCCCCAGCATTTT. Encoded protein: CASSLGTGGQPQHF.

V gene TRBV7-8 combines with J gene TRBJ2-1, with 11 bases matching TRBD2. Trimming cost V 5 bases and J 8 bases; bases outside gene matches: 11. CDR1 is SGHVS and CDR2 is FQNEAQ in the germline V gene. CDR3 size: 16 residues. The CDR3 spells CASSRYSGGAPDEQFF. The CDR3 DNA sequence: TGTGCCAGCAGCCGTTATAGCGGGGGGGCCCCCGATGAGCAGTTCTTC.

CDR3 coding DNA: TGTGCCACCAGCAGATTTAGGGGCGTGAACACCGGGGAGCTGTTTTTT. Its translation: CATSRFRGVNTGELFF. The V and J genes are TRBV15 and TRBJ2-2; D may be TRBD1 (5 bases). From germline, CDR1 is LNHNV and CDR2 YYDKDF (reference sequence). This CDR3 spans 16 amino acids. V was clipped by 2 bases and J by 1 base, with 11 bases between them.

The chain employs TRBV9 and TRBJ1-2; 11 bases are a match to TRBD1. The germline gives CDR1 SGDLS, CDR2 YYNGEE. The CDR3 is 15 residues long. J was trimmed by 4 bases and V by 3 bases; bases with no gene match: 5. The CDR3 region has the DNA TGTGCCAGCAGCGAGGCGGACAGGGGGCTCTATGGCTACACCTTC. This encodes CASSEADRGLYGYTF. Full variable domain (remainder filled in from reference TRBV9 and TRBJ1-2): DSGVTQTPKHLITATGQRVTLRCSPRSGDLSVYWYQQSLDQGLQFLIQYYNGEERAKGNILERFSAQQFPDLHSELNLSSLELGDSALYFCASSEADRGLYGYTFGSGTRLTVV.

This chain links TRBV21-1 with TRBJ1-5; the table's TRBD1 call for D was not verified on the DNA. TRBV21-1 is deemed a pseudogene. The CDR3 is 16 amino acids. CDR3: CASSKAMTVSNQPQHF. The CDR3 DNA reads as TGTGCCAGCAGCAAAGCCATGACAGTCTCCAATCAGCCCCAGCATTTT.

CDR3: CASSPEGQGGEKLFF. For the CDR3, the DNA is TGCGCCAGCAGCCCGGAGGGACAGGGAGGGGAAAAACTGTTTTTT. The V call is TRBV5-1, the J call TRBJ1-4; 9 bases are a match to TRBD1. Germline V gene sequence: CDR1 SGHRS, CDR2 YFSETQ. The V segment lost 4 bases and the J segment 8 bases; nucleotides outside the gene matches: 9. The CDR3 is 15 residues long.

This clone was counted once. The V and J genes are TRBV5-1 and TRBJ2-1, with 9 bases that match TRBD2. This CDR3 region has 16 residues. The J segment lost 7 bases and the V segment lost 4 bases, leaving 12 bases of the junction unmatched. Germline V gene data show CDR1 as SGHRS and CDR2 as YFSETQ. The CDR3 region has the DNA TGCGCCAGCAGCCCCGAGTTCGGCGGGAGGGTGAATGAGCAGTTCTTC. Translation gives CASSPEFGGRVNEQFF.

The chain carries TRBV7-9 and TRBJ2-2; D is uncertain. The CDR3 is made up of 13 amino acids. V was pared by 5 bases and J by 1 base, with 5 bases between. Germline values: CDR1 SEHNR, CDR2 FQNEAQ (reference sequence). CDR3 nucleotide sequence: TGTGCCAGCAGCCCAGAGAACACCGGGGAGCTGTTTTTT. Its protein product is CASSPENTGELFF.

V usage is TRBV7-2 and J usage is TRBJ1-1; 8 bases align to TRBD1. Germline CDR1 and CDR2: SGHTA and FQGNSA. The CDR3 contains 14 residues. J was trimmed by 5 bases and V by 5 bases; bases with no gene match: 7. In DNA, the CDR3 is TGTGCCAGCAGCCCCAGGGGGCCGGTAACTGAAGCTTTCTTT. It yields the protein CASSPRGPVTEAFF. The full variable domain, with the rest looked up from reference TRBV7-2 and TRBJ1-1, is GAGVSQSPSNKVTEKGKDVELRCDPISGHTALYWYRQSLGQGLEFLIYFQGNSAPDKSGLPSDRFSAERTGGSVSTLTIQRTQQEDSAVYLCASSPRGPVTEAFFGQGTRLTVV.

The chain recombines TRBV30 with TRBJ2-2; tentatively, D is TRBD2 (5 bases). The CDR3 spans 14 residues. V lost 0 bases, J lost 1 base, and 6 bases lay in between. Germline V gene lookup returns CDR1 GTSNPN and CDR2 SVGIG (reference sequence). CDR3 amino acids: CAWSVGGNTGELFF. The CDR3 bases are TGTGCCTGGAGTGTAGGAGGGAACACCGGGGAGCTGTTTTTT.

The count of this clone is one. V usage is TRBV30 and J usage is TRBJ2-1; unclear D gene. The CDR3 covers 10 residues. Germline lookup yields CDR1 GTSNPN and CDR2 SVGIG (reference sequence). V was trimmed by 5 bases and J by 6 bases, leaving 5 bases between them. CDR3 region: CAWGSNEQFF. The CDR3 nucleotides read TGTGCCTGGGGTAGCAATGAGCAGTTCTTC. Full variable domain (rest looked up from reference TRBV30 and TRBJ2-1): SQTIHQWPATLVQPVGSPLSLECTVEGTSNPNLYWYRQAAGRGLQLLFYSVGIGQISSEVPQNLSASRPQDRQFILSSKKLLLSDSGFYLCAWGSNEQFFGPGTRLTVL.

The rearrangement uses TRBV30 and TRBJ2-2; D not certain. The germline V gene encodes CDR1 GTSNPN and CDR2 SVGIG (reference sequence). V was cut by 7 bases and J by 1 base, with 4 bases left in between. The CDR3 has 11 amino acids. This chain's CDR3 is CALENTGELFF. Here the CDR3 DNA reads TGTGCCTTAGAGAACACCGGGGAGCTGTTTTTT.